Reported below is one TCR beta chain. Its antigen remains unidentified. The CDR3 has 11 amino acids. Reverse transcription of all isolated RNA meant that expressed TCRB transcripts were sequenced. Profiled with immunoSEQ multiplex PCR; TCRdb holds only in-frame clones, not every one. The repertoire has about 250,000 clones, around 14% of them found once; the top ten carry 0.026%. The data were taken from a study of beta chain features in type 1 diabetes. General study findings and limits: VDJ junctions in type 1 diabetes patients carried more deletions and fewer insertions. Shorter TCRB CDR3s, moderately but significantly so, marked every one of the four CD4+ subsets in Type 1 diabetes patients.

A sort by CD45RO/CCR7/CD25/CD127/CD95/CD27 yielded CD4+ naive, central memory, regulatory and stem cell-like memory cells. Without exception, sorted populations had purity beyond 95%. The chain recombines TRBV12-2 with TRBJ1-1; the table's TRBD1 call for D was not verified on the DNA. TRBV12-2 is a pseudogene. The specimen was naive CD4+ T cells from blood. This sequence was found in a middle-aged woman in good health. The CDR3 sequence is CASRWTGKAFF. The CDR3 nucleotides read TGTGCAAGTCGCTGGACAGGTAAAGCTTTCTTT.